These 31 T cell receptor beta chains came from one sample sequenced in a study of blood T cell repertoires in COVID-19. Measured with immunoSEQ multiplex PCR; TCRdb has only the in-frame clones, and not every one. The sample lists 60,000 or so clones, approximately 89% occurring once. The sequenced material came from peripheral blood. These receptors originate from a man aged 55 to 70 with active or convalescent COVID-19.

This chain connects TRBV5-4 to TRBJ2-7; 7 nucleotides agree with TRBD1. Trimming at V came to 4 bases and at J to 2 bases, leaving 15 bases not matched to a gene. Looked up from germline, CDR1 is SGHNT and CDR2 is YYREEE (reference sequence). This CDR3 is 17 amino acids long. In DNA, the CDR3 is TGTGCCAGCAGCCCGGGCGGAAGGCGACAGGGAGCCTACGAGCAGTACTTC. Encoded protein: CASSPGGRRQGAYEQYF.

The chain combines TRBV27 with TRBJ1-6; D is ambiguous. CDR1 and CDR2 from the germline V gene are MNHEY and SMNVEV (reference sequence). CDR3 length: 16 amino acids. Trimming cost V 3 bases and J 6 bases, with 15 bases left between them. The CDR3 bases are TGTGCCAGCAGTTTCGGTCTCGAGAATTTTAATTCACCCCTCCACTTT. Its translation is CASSFGLENFNSPLHF.

CDR3 in amino acids: CASQKTDDRGNGYTF. The CDR3 DNA follows: TGTGCCAGCCAAAAAACTGACGACAGGGGGAATGGCTACACCTTC. This chain connects TRBV6-5 to TRBJ1-2, with 9 bases aligning to TRBD1. The germline gives CDR1 MNHEY, CDR2 SVGAGI. J gave up 6 bases and V 8 bases, and 13 bases lay outside the gene matches. CDR3 length: 15 amino acids.

This clone was seen a single time. The rearrangement uses TRBV13 and TRBJ2-7; 11 nucleotides align to TRBD2. V trimming: 5 bases; J trimming: 1 base; junction bases outside the gene matches: 4. The CDR3 totals 15 residues. Germline V gives CDR1 PRHDT, CDR2 FYEKMQ (reference sequence). For the CDR3, the DNA is TGTGCCAGCAGCCCTAGGACTAGCGGGTCCTACGAGCAGTACTTC. Translating it yields CASSPRTSGSYEQYF.

This chain joins TRBV11-2 and TRBJ2-7; no firm D call. Germline V gene sequence: CDR1 SGHAT, CDR2 FQNNGV. With 2 bases removed from V and 0 bases from J, the gap between germline ends came to 11 bases. The CDR3 consists of 15 residues. The CDR3 DNA follows: TGTGCCAGCAGCTTAAGCTACCTAGACTCCTACGAGCAGTACTTC. Protein product: CASSLSYLDSYEQYF.

The genes are TRBV6-1 and TRBJ2-1, with TRBD2 matching over 8 bases. The CDR3 is 16 amino acids. V was pared by 3 bases and J by 9 bases, with 13 bases of the junction left unmatched. CDR1 MNHNS and CDR2 SASEGT come from the germline V gene. As DNA, the CDR3 is TGTGCCAGCAGTGATGAGATACGCGGGAGGCTAAGTGAGCAGTTCTTC. Protein product: CASSDEIRGRLSEQFF.

This chain connects TRBV18 to TRBJ1-5; D remains ambiguous. V was pared by 5 bases and J by 0 bases, with 8 bases between. Germline V gene sequence: CDR1 KGHSH, CDR2 LQKENI. The CDR3 consists of 14 residues. CDR3 nucleotide sequence: TGTGCCAGCTCATCCGAGTATAGCAATCAGCCCCAGCATTTT. Translation: CASSSEYSNQPQHF.

This rearrangement joins TRBV5-1 to TRBJ2-1; 8 nucleotides align to TRBD2. The CDR3 runs to 15 residues. In germline, CDR1 is SGHRS, CDR2 YFSETQ. With V trimmed by 0 bases and J by 6 bases, 5 bases remained unmatched. The CDR3 loop reads CASSLVSGVGNEQFF. The CDR3, as DNA: TGCGCCAGCAGCTTGGTTAGCGGGGTGGGCAATGAGCAGTTCTTC.

This chain links TRBV2 with TRBJ2-3; maybe TRBD2 (6 bases). Germline V gene data show CDR1 as SNHLY and CDR2 as FYNNEI. Trimming shortened V by 6 bases and J by 2 bases, and 12 bases separated the two germline ends. CDR3 length equals 14 residues. CDR3 sequence: CASSRGTVTDTQYF. The CDR3 region has the DNA TGTGCCAGCAGCCGCGGGACGGTCACAGATACGCAGTATTTT.

The chain joins TRBV7-9 to TRBJ1-5, with a weak D call TRBD1 (6 bases). The length of the CDR3 is 13 residues. V was pared by 3 bases and J by 5 bases, with 8 bases between. The germline CDR1 and CDR2 sequences are SEHNR and FQNEAQ (reference sequence). CDR3 sequence: CASSFRGDQPQHF. CDR3 DNA: TGTGCCAGCAGCTTCAGGGGTGATCAGCCCCAGCATTTT.

This sequence joins TRBV19 and TRBJ2-5, with 10 bases aligning to TRBD1. The CDR3 is 15 amino acids. Per germline, CDR1 LNHDA and CDR2 SQIVND (reference sequence). The V gene end was trimmed by 4 bases and the J gene end by 4 bases; junction bases not matched to a gene: 6. The CDR3, as DNA: TGTGCCAGTAGTAACGACAGGGGGCGGGCAGAGACCCAGTACTTC. It translates to CASSNDRGRAETQYF.

V usage is TRBV7-2 and J usage is TRBJ2-7, with TRBD1 as a possible D gene (5 bases). CDR3 length equals 14 residues. V was cut by 2 bases and J by 1 base, with 9 bases left in between. Germline CDR1 SGHTA, CDR2 FQGNSA. CDR3 residues: CASSLRQFSYEQYF. As DNA, the CDR3 is TGTGCCAGCAGCTTAAGACAGTTTTCCTACGAGCAGTACTTC.

V usage is TRBV19 and J usage is TRBJ2-7; TRBD1 matches at 10 bases. CDR1 is LNHDA, CDR2 SQIVND, per germline (reference sequence). The CDR3 covers 19 residues. The ends lost 1 base at V and 3 bases at J; junction bases unmatched: 15. The CDR3 DNA is TGTGCCAGTAGTATAGCCGCGGACAGGGGGAGGATTTCGCTCTACGAGCAGTACTTC. It translates to CASSIAADRGRISLYEQYF.

The V call is TRBV4-1, the J call TRBJ1-1; 7 bases are shared with TRBD1. The CDR3 runs 15 residues. Germline CDR1 is MGHRA and CDR2 is YSYEKL. J gave up 0 bases and V 5 bases, and 6 bases lay outside the gene matches. CDR3 in amino acids: CASSDRTGLNTEAFF. The CDR3 DNA reads TGCGCCAGCAGCGACCGGACAGGCTTGAACACTGAAGCTTTCTTT.

The V call is TRBV12-3 or TRBV12-4, the J call TRBJ1-2, with a weak D call TRBD1 (5 bases). V was trimmed by 6 bases and J by 1 base, leaving 9 bases between them. The CDR3 is made up of 13 amino acids. Here the CDR3 reads CASRVDSNYGYTF. CDR3 nucleotides: TGTGCCAGCAGGGTCGACAGTAACTATGGCTACACCTTC.

The chain employs TRBV5-4 and TRBJ2-1; TRBD1 matches at 8 bases. Germline-derived CDR1 and CDR2 are SGHNT and YYREEE (reference sequence). After removal of 4 bases from V and 10 bases from J, the junction contained 13 bases not matched to a gene. The CDR3 extends over 15 amino acids. The CDR3 loop reads CASSTRDRSLQEQFF. CDR3 DNA: TGTGCCAGCAGCACCCGGGACAGGTCTCTACAGGAGCAGTTCTTC.

This clone was seen only a few times. The chain links TRBV4-3 to TRBJ2-2, with 7 bases matching TRBD2. Per germline, CDR1 LGHNA and CDR2 YSLEER. With V trimmed by 0 bases and J by 0 bases, 7 bases remained unmatched. The CDR3 is 18 residues long. CDR3 sequence reads: CASSQDPAGRANTGELFF. The CDR3 DNA reads TGCGCCAGCAGCCAAGATCCCGCGGGGAGGGCGAACACCGGGGAGCTGTTTTTT.

The CDR3 region is CASRLGQGTYEQYF. In DNA form, the CDR3 reads TGTGCCAGCAGACTGGGACAGGGGACCTACGAGCAGTACTTC. This chain connects TRBV2 to TRBJ2-7; 10 bases match TRBD1. Trimming removed 6 bases from V and 2 bases from J; junction bases left unmatched: 4. From germline, CDR1 is SNHLY and CDR2 FYNNEI. This CDR3 comprises 14 residues.

This sequence joins TRBV7-6 and TRBJ2-7; D uncertain. CDR1 and CDR2 (germline): SGHVS, FNYEAQ. This CDR3 is built from 16 residues. Trimming pared 1 base from V and 0 bases from J, leaving 13 bases between. Here the CDR3 DNA reads TGTGCCAGCAGCTTAGTCTTTTTGGCGGTCTCCTACGAGCAGTACTTC. Its protein product is CASSLVFLAVSYEQYF.

The rearrangement joins TRBV7-3 to TRBJ2-5; 7 nucleotides align to TRBD1. Looked up from germline, CDR1 is SGHTA and CDR2 is FQGTGA. After removal of 2 bases from V and 3 bases from J, the junction contained 6 bases not matched to a gene. CDR3 length equals 15 residues. The CDR3 sequence is CASSLLAGGKETQYF. Written as DNA, the CDR3 is TGTGCCAGCAGCTTATTAGCAGGGGGAAAAGAGACCCAGTACTTC. The entire variable domain, with the rest obtained from reference TRBV7-3 and TRBJ2-5, is as follows: GAGVSQTPSNKVTEKGKYVELRCDPISGHTALYWYRQSLGQGPEFLIYFQGTGAADDSGLPNDRFFAVRPEGSVSTLKIQRTERGDSAVYLCASSLLAGGKETQYFGPGTRLLVL.

The rearrangement joins TRBV10-2 to TRBJ2-2, with D tentatively TRBD1 (6 bases). This CDR3 has 14 residues. V gave up 5 bases and J gave up 0 bases, with 7 bases separating them. The germline V gene has CDR1 WSHSY and CDR2 SAAADI. The CDR3, as DNA: TGCGCCAGCAGTAGGACAGCGAACACCGGGGAGCTGTTTTTT. Its translation: CASSRTANTGELFF.

In its sample, this clone was seen many times. The rearrangement joins TRBV29-1 to TRBJ1-2, with 7 bases lining up with TRBD1. The CDR3 is made up of 12 amino acids. The junction had 5 bases not matched to a gene; V was cut back by 2 bases and J by 8 bases. The germline V gene encodes CDR1 SQVTM and CDR2 ANQGSEA. CDR3 in amino acids: CSVETGEEGYTF. DNA for the CDR3: TGCAGCGTTGAAACAGGGGAGGAGGGCTACACCTTC. The full variable domain, rest sourced from reference TRBV29-1 and TRBJ1-2, is SAVISQKPSRDICQRGTSLTIQCQVDSQVTMMFWYRQQPGQSLTLIATANQGSEATYESGFVIDKFPISRPNLTFSTLTVSNMSPEDSSIYLCSVETGEEGYTFGSGTRLTVV.

This chain links TRBV3-1 (or the pseudogene TRBV3-2) with TRBJ2-1; 10 bases fit TRBD2. J lost 9 bases, V lost 1 base, and 6 bases had no gene match. In germline, CDR1 is LGHDT, CDR2 YNNKEL (reference sequence). The CDR3 loop spans 15 amino acids. Written as DNA, the CDR3 is TGTGCCAGCAGCCAAGGTAGCGGGGGGCGGGGTGAGCAGTTCTTC. Amino acid sequence: CASSQGSGGRGEQFF.

The gene calls are TRBV11-2 and TRBJ2-3, with a weak D call TRBD2 (6 bases). The length of the CDR3 is 16 residues. The germline V gene encodes CDR1 SGHAT and CDR2 FQNNGV. Trimming took 3 bases from V and 4 from J, leaving 17 bases between them. In DNA form, the CDR3 reads TGTGCCAGCAGCTTCCGGGACTTACGTTCCCCAGATACGCAGTATTTT. This sequence encodes CASSFRDLRSPDTQYF.

The chain has TRBV5-1 and TRBJ2-7; tentative D call: TRBD1 (6 bases). The CDR3 sequence is 16 residues long. Germline CDR1 is SGHRS and CDR2 is YFSETQ. V dropped 3 bases and J dropped 7 bases, with 23 bases sitting between them. The DNA of the CDR3 is TGCGCCAGCAGCTCCGACCCTGGTACAGGGTTTAGTGAGCAGTACTTC. Translation: CASSSDPGTGFSEQYF.

Comments on this clone: The DNA is omitted, as the CDR3 cannot be located on it reliably, and the CDR3 follows TCRdb's listing. The rearrangement links TRBV21-1 to TRBJ1-5; the table's D call, TRBD1, has no DNA check behind it. TRBV21-1 is annotated as a pseudogene. Termini included, the CDR3 measures 16 amino acids. The CDR3 sequence: CASSTHFGQGIQPQHF.

The rearrangement joins TRBV10-1 to TRBJ2-5; maybe TRBD1 (6 bases). This CDR3 has 16 residues. Germline V gene data show CDR1 as WNHNN and CDR2 as SYGVQD (reference sequence). With 0 bases removed from V and 2 bases from J, the gap between germline ends came to 13 bases. In nucleotides, the CDR3 is TGCGCCAGCAGTGAGTCATCCGGGACAAGTCAAGAGACCCAGTACTTC. It encodes CASSESSGTSQETQYF.

V is TRBV18 and J is TRBJ2-5, with 8 bases that match TRBD2. V was clipped by 2 bases and J by 6 bases; unmatched bases: 17. The CDR3 has 18 residues. Germline V gene sequence: CDR1 KGHSH, CDR2 LQKENI. CDR3 nucleotides: TGTGCCAGCTCACCAACGGCGGCCGGGTCGGGGGGGCGGAAGACCCAGTACTTC. It is translated as CASSPTAAGSGGRKTQYF.

This clone was counted between two and nine times. The chain combines TRBV9 with TRBJ1-1, with 7 bases lining up with TRBD1. This CDR3 is built from 14 residues. The trim removed 3 bases at V and 5 bases at J, leaving 7 bases unmatched. Germline V lookup: CDR1 SGDLS, CDR2 YYNGEE. CDR3 bases: TGTGCCAGCAGCGCCACAGGGGATGGGACTGAAGCTTTCTTT. Its protein product is CASSATGDGTEAFF. The full variable domain, completed using reference TRBV9 and TRBJ1-1, is DSGVTQTPKHLITATGQRVTLRCSPRSGDLSVYWYQQSLDQGLQFLIQYYNGEERAKGNILERFSAQQFPDLHSELNLSSLELGDSALYFCASSATGDGTEAFFGQGTRLTVV.

The J gene is TRBJ2-2, the V gene TRBV29-1; D unclear. The CDR3 length is 11 residues. From germline, CDR1 is SQVTM and CDR2 ANQGSEA. The V and J ends lost 7 bases and 4 bases respectively, with 7 bases between them. The CDR3 nucleotides read TGCAGCGGAGGCAGCACCGGGGAGCTGTTTTTT. Its protein product is CSGGSTGELFF.

This chain connects TRBV5-6 to TRBJ2-1; D is unclear. Trimming left V 2 bases short and J 1 base short, with 4 bases between. The CDR3 extends over 13 amino acids. Germline V gene data show CDR1 as SGHDT and CDR2 as YYEEEE. CDR3 sequence (DNA): TGTGCCAGCAGCTTTAAATCCTACAATGAGCAGTTCTTC. It is translated as CASSFKSYNEQFF.